This T cell receptor (beta chain) was recorded in a study of memory CD4+ T cells and cytomegalovirus serostatus. Germline loops: CDR1 SGHRS, CDR2 YFSETQ. There are 15 residues in the CDR3. V lost 6 bases to trimming and J lost 0 bases, with 15 bases between them. The sort gate was single viable CD3+CD4+CD8-CD45RO+ cells for memory CD4+ T cells. Original analysis: After removing out-of-frame reads, around 2 million distinct TCRbeta sequences remained. Sequencing was performed with immunoSEQ multiplex PCR; in TCRdb, only in-frame clones are kept and a portion is missing. The V and J calls and clone size come from that table; D and trimming were worked out from the DNA. Among under 55,000 clones listed, roughly 79% were seen once.

The receptor was derived from an adult in good health and CMV-seronegative. Sequencing used memory CD4+ T cells from blood. This chain uses TRBV5-1 with TRBJ1-1, with D maybe TRBD1 (6 bases). The CDR3 nucleotides read TGCGCCAGCACGATCTTACAGGGTGTGAACACTGAAGCTTTCTTT. Translating it yields CASTILQGVNTEAFF.